What follows are 28 T cell receptor beta chains derived from one specimen sequenced in a study of neoadjuvant anti-PD-1 for oral cavity cancer. As for time point: after neoadjuvant nivolumab, at surgical resection. Method: immunoSEQ multiplex PCR; TCRdb's copy keeps in-frame clones and lacks some. The repertoire consists of 14,000 or so clones, with under 80% occurring once and the leading ten covering approximately 2.5%. Sequences were derived from PBMCs, sampled after nivolumab (anti-PD-1) treatment. The receptors were gathered from a person between 40 and 85 years old with oral cavity squamous cell carcinoma.

The chain couples TRBV5-1 to TRBJ2-1; TRBD2 matches 10 bases. The V and J ends lost 5 bases and 4 bases, in that order; junction bases with no gene match: 12. This CDR3 has 17 amino acids. Germline V gives CDR1 SGHRS, CDR2 YFSETQ. CDR3 in DNA: TGCGCCAGCAGTCTGGCCAGCGGGAGGGGACAATACAATGAGCAGTTCTTC. Protein product: CASSLASGRGQYNEQFF.

V gene TRBV7-6 combines with J gene TRBJ2-5; D gene ambiguous. Germline lookup yields CDR1 SGHVS and CDR2 FNYEAQ. This CDR3 comprises 16 residues. Trimming cost V 1 base and J 6 bases, with 18 bases left between them. CDR3 nucleotide sequence: TGTGCCAGCAGCTTAGGGGGTGGGGAAATATGGAAGACCCAGTACTTC. It specifies CASSLGGGEIWKTQYF.

The chain recombines TRBV7-6 with TRBJ2-3; D unresolved. Germline loops: CDR1 SGHVS, CDR2 FNYEAQ. The V gene lost 4 bases and the J gene lost 0 bases, with 5 bases spanning the gap. The CDR3 is 13 residues long. For the CDR3, the DNA is TGTGCCAGCAGCTCCGACAGCACAGATACGCAGTATTTT. Protein product: CASSSDSTDTQYF.

The chain carries TRBV2 and TRBJ2-5; 11 nucleotides line up with TRBD1. This CDR3 region has 14 residues. The V gene end was trimmed by 10 bases and the J gene end by 1 base; junction bases not matched to a gene: 5. Germline loops: CDR1 SNHLY, CDR2 FYNNEI. CDR3 bases: TGTGCCACCAGGACAGGGGGCCCCCAAGAGACCCAGTACTTC. The encoded protein is CATRTGGPQETQYF.

The J gene is TRBJ1-4, the V gene TRBV4-1; no firm D call. The ends were cut back, 0 bases at V and 12 bases at J, with 17 bases in the middle. The length of the CDR3 is 15 residues. Germline V lookup: CDR1 MGHRA, CDR2 YSYEKL. The CDR3 DNA reads as TGCGCCAGCAGCCAAGATTGGATGGGCAGGCGAGAACTGTTTTTT. The encoded protein is CASSQDWMGRRELFF.

This chain links TRBV12-5 with TRBJ1-2; a possible D gene is TRBD1 (5 bases). The CDR3 length is 13 residues. Germline-derived CDR1 and CDR2 are LGHNT and FRNRAP. Deletions cut 5 bases from V and 5 bases from J, with 12 bases between. In DNA, the CDR3 is TGTGCTAGTGGTCGCGGGGGATTTTATGGCTACACCTTC. It codes for CASGRGGFYGYTF. Full variable domain (outside the CDR3, taken from reference TRBV12-5 and TRBJ1-2): DARVTQTPRHKVTEMGQEVTMRCQPILGHNTVFWYRQTMMQGLELLAYFRNRAPLDDSGMPKDRFSAEMPDATLATLKIQPSEPRDSAVYFCASGRGGFYGYTFGSGTRLTVV.

The CDR3 DNA sequence: TGTGCCAGCAGCCAAGAAGGGGGGAATCAGCCCCAGCATTTT. This encodes CASSQEGGNQPQHF. The chain employs TRBV14 and TRBJ1-5, with D possibly being TRBD1 (6 bases). Trimming shortened V by 0 bases and J by 4 bases, and 7 bases separated the two germline ends. CDR1 SGHDN and CDR2 FVKESK come from the germline V gene. This CDR3 comprises 14 residues.

The rearrangement joins TRBV19 to TRBJ1-2, with 9 bases identical to TRBD1. Unmatched junction bases numbered 5, after V lost 8 bases and J lost 4 bases. CDR1 and CDR2 (germline): LNHDA, SQIVND (reference sequence). The CDR3 consists of 13 residues. The CDR3 region has the DNA TGTGCCAGTCAAGGGACAGGGTTCTATGGCTACACCTTC. Translated: CASQGTGFYGYTF.

The chain has TRBV5-6 and TRBJ1-2, with D uncertain. Germline V gene lookup returns CDR1 SGHDT and CDR2 YYEEEE. CDR3 length: 16 amino acids. V lost 1 base to trimming and J lost 3 bases, with 16 bases between them. This CDR3 reads CASSLSSSHVDYGYTF. CDR3 sequence (DNA): TGTGCCAGCAGCTTGTCGTCCTCTCACGTGGACTATGGCTACACCTTC.

V and J are TRBV27 and TRBJ2-1; 10 nucleotides align to TRBD2. This CDR3 has 15 amino acids. Trimming removed 7 bases from V and 4 bases from J; junction bases left unmatched: 7. Germline assignment: CDR1 MNHEY and CDR2 SMNVEV (reference sequence). The CDR3 spells CASTPLGLAYNEQFF. For the CDR3, the DNA is TGTGCCAGCACCCCCTTGGGACTAGCGTACAATGAGCAGTTCTTC.

This clone showed up just once. For the CDR3, the DNA is TGTGCCAGCAGCTCCATTAGCAGGACTAGCACAGATACGCAGTATTTT. This gives the protein CASSSISRTSTDTQYF. The chain links TRBV7-6 to TRBJ2-3; tentatively, D is TRBD2 (5 bases). The germline gives CDR1 SGHVS, CDR2 FNYEAQ. This CDR3 region has 16 residues. Trimming shortened V by 4 bases and J by 0 bases, and 14 bases separated the two germline ends.

V gene TRBV10-3 combines with J gene TRBJ1-2, with TRBD1 matching over 7 bases. Germline V gives CDR1 ENHRY, CDR2 SYGVKD. V was clipped by 7 bases and J by 2 bases; unmatched bases: 13. The CDR3 has 16 amino acids. The CDR3 sequence: CAINIQGRGMNYGYTF. DNA for the CDR3: TGTGCCATCAATATACAGGGGAGGGGTATGAACTATGGCTACACCTTC.

The chain links TRBV30 to TRBJ2-2; TRBD2 matches at 13 bases. The germline V gene encodes CDR1 GTSNPN and CDR2 SVGIG (reference sequence). This CDR3 has 15 residues. V trimming: 4 bases; J trimming: 7 bases; junction bases outside the gene matches: 6. The CDR3 DNA reads TGTGCCTGGAAGACTAGCGGGAGGTCCCACGGGGAGCTGTTTTTT. This translates into CAWKTSGRSHGELFF.

This rearrangement joins TRBV15 to TRBJ2-3; D possibly corresponds to TRBD1 (6 bases). V dropped 0 bases and J dropped 1 base, with 8 bases sitting between them. The CDR3 sequence is 15 residues long. The germline CDR1 and CDR2 sequences are LNHNV and YYDKDF (reference sequence). CDR3 in DNA: TGTGCCACCAGCAGAGACAGGGGTGGCACAGATACGCAGTATTTT. Translated, it gives CATSRDRGGTDTQYF.

The chain recombines TRBV9 with TRBJ1-5, with D unclear. This CDR3 contains 14 residues. The V gene's germline CDR1 is SGDLS and CDR2 YYNGEE. Trimming took 7 bases from V and 0 from J, leaving 11 bases between them. The CDR3 loop reads CASVRFYSNQPQHF. Written as DNA, the CDR3 is TGTGCCAGCGTGAGGTTTTATAGCAATCAGCCCCAGCATTTT.

CDR3 sequence reads: CASIEQNYSPLHF. As DNA, the CDR3 is TGTGCCAGCATTGAGCAGAATTATTCACCCCTCCACTTT. The chain is built from TRBV2 and TRBJ1-6; no clear D gene. V gave up 7 bases and J gave up 8 bases, with 12 bases separating them. Germline lookup yields CDR1 SNHLY and CDR2 FYNNEI. The CDR3 is made up of 13 amino acids.

The chain combines TRBV5-5 with TRBJ1-1, with D possibly being TRBD1 (6 bases). CDR1 is SGHKS and CDR2 is YYEKEE in the germline V gene (reference sequence). Trimming shortened V by 2 bases and J by 5 bases, and 22 bases separated the two germline ends. The CDR3 sequence is 17 residues long. The CDR3 nucleotides are TGTGCCAGCAGCTTACGCGGGGGGCGCGTAAGTAGGACTGAAGCTTTCTTT. Residues: CASSLRGGRVSRTEAFF. Full variable domain (rest looked up from reference TRBV5-5 and TRBJ1-1): DAGVTQSPTHLIKTRGQQVTLRCSPISGHKSVSWYQQVLGQGPQFIFQYYEKEERGRGNFPDRFSARQFPNYSSELNVNALLLGDSALYLCASSLRGGRVSRTEAFFGQGTRLTVV.

This chain links TRBV5-4 with TRBJ2-1; D not certain. V shed 7 bases and J shed 6 bases, with 8 bases lying between them. The CDR3 has 11 amino acids. CDR1 and CDR2 from the germline V gene are SGHNT and YYREEE (reference sequence). The CDR3 coding sequence is TGTGCCAGCGGCCCGGGCAATGAGCAGTTCTTC. It codes for CASGPGNEQFF.

This clone was observed a handful of times. This chain joins TRBV7-3 and TRBJ2-1; D is possibly TRBD1 (5 bases). The CDR3 spans 15 residues. Germline loops: CDR1 SGHTA, CDR2 FQGTGA. V lost 2 bases and J lost 3, with 11 bases in between. The CDR3 DNA reads TGTGCCAGCAGCTTATCAGGGCGAGGCTACAATGAGCAGTTCTTC. Protein: CASSLSGRGYNEQFF.

CDR3 protein: CASSVSGSYNEQFF. DNA of the CDR3: TGTGCCAGCAGCGTTAGCGGTTCCTACAATGAGCAGTTCTTC. The chain uses TRBV6-1 and TRBJ2-1, with D perhaps TRBD2 (6 bases). Germline loops: CDR1 MNHNS, CDR2 SASEGT. Trimming took 6 bases from V and 1 from J, leaving 10 bases between them. The CDR3 extends over 14 amino acids.

The chain combines TRBV6-5 with TRBJ1-1; unclear D gene. The V gene's germline CDR1 is MNHEY and CDR2 SVGAGI. Trimming cost V 7 bases and J 4 bases, with 16 bases left between them. The CDR3 length is 14 residues. The CDR3 protein is CASNNRLMRTEAFF. DNA of the CDR3: TGTGCCAGCAACAACCGCCTGATGCGCACTGAAGCTTTCTTT.

The V call is TRBV9, the J call TRBJ2-2; 9 nucleotides match TRBD2. Germline assignment: CDR1 SGDLS and CDR2 YYNGEE. CDR3 length: 15 residues. Trimming removed 0 bases from V and 5 bases from J; junction bases left unmatched: 2. The CDR3 sequence is CASSVGGRGTGELFF. The CDR3 bases are TGTGCCAGCAGCGTAGGCGGGAGGGGGACCGGGGAGCTGTTTTTT.

V gene TRBV7-2 combines with J gene TRBJ2-7; D call uncertain. Germline loops: CDR1 SGHTA, CDR2 FQGNSA. V shed 5 bases and J shed 0 bases, with 23 bases lying between them. The CDR3 totals 18 residues. DNA of the CDR3: TGTGCCAGCAGCGTCGACCGGGCTCGCTATTCGAGCTCCTACGAGCAGTACTTC. This encodes CASSVDRARYSSSYEQYF.

This rearrangement joins TRBV19 to TRBJ1-2; the D is unclear. This CDR3 is built from 16 residues. The germline gives CDR1 LNHDA, CDR2 SQIVND (reference sequence). V was trimmed by 3 bases and J by 0 bases, leaving 14 bases between them. CDR3 coding DNA: TGTGCCAGTAGTATTGTGGGCAGCCGATCTAACTATGGCTACACCTTC. Its protein product is CASSIVGSRSNYGYTF.

V and J are TRBV13 and TRBJ2-7, with a tentative D call TRBD1 (6 bases). The CDR3 runs to 18 residues. The V and J ends lost 6 bases and 4 bases respectively, with 28 bases between them. Germline CDR1 reads PRHDT; CDR2 reads FYEKMQ (reference sequence). As DNA, the CDR3 is TGTGCCAGCAGAGCTCGATTTACCCCGGGACAAGCAGGATACGAGCAGTACTTC. This encodes CASRARFTPGQAGYEQYF.

This sequence joins TRBV28 and TRBJ2-3; 7 positions match TRBD2. The CDR3 is 16 amino acids. Trimming removed 6 bases from V and 2 bases from J; junction bases left unmatched: 11. The V gene's germline CDR1 is MDHEN and CDR2 SYDVKM. The CDR3 DNA sequence: TGTGCCAGCAGCCCGCCCTCTAGCGGAATCACAGATACGCAGTATTTT. Translation: CASSPPSSGITDTQYF.

V is TRBV6-5 and J is TRBJ1-1, with 8 bases that match TRBD1. The CDR3 is 12 residues long. Losses at the gene ends were 10 bases for V and 8 bases for J; bases not matched to a gene: 9. Per the germline V gene, CDR1 is MNHEY and CDR2 is SVGAGI. In DNA form, the CDR3 reads TGTGCCACTCGACAGGGGATAAGAGAAGCTTTCTTT. This gives the protein CATRQGIREAFF.

This clone has just a few counts. The gene calls are TRBV30 and TRBJ1-1; TRBD1 might be the D (5 bases). The CDR3 sequence is 13 residues long. The V end was cut by 8 bases, the J end by 4 bases, with 17 bases between. Germline lookup yields CDR1 GTSNPN and CDR2 SVGIG (reference sequence). This chain's CDR3 is CAGGTITRTEAFF. Written as DNA, the CDR3 is TGTGCCGGGGGGACGATAACGCGCACTGAAGCTTTCTTT.